This TCR beta chain was captured by sequencing in a study of blood T cell repertoires in COVID-19. Trimming removed 7 bases at V and 1 base at J, with 22 bases between. CDR1 and CDR2 (germline): SEHNR, FQNEAQ (reference sequence). This CDR3 is 17 amino acids long. Generated by immunoSEQ multiplex PCR, the TCRdb table keeps only in-frame clones and is missing some. In the table there are about 200,000 clones, 90% of which are singletons. The V and J genes are TRBV7-9 and TRBJ1-1, with unresolved D. Specimen: peripheral blood. This TCR was sampled from a man aged 45-60 years with acute or convalescent COVID-19. The chain's CDR3 is CASTLGSPLGENTEAFF. The CDR3 nucleotides are TGTGCCAGCACCCTTGGGTCCCCGCTCGGGGAGAACACTGAAGCTTTCTTT.